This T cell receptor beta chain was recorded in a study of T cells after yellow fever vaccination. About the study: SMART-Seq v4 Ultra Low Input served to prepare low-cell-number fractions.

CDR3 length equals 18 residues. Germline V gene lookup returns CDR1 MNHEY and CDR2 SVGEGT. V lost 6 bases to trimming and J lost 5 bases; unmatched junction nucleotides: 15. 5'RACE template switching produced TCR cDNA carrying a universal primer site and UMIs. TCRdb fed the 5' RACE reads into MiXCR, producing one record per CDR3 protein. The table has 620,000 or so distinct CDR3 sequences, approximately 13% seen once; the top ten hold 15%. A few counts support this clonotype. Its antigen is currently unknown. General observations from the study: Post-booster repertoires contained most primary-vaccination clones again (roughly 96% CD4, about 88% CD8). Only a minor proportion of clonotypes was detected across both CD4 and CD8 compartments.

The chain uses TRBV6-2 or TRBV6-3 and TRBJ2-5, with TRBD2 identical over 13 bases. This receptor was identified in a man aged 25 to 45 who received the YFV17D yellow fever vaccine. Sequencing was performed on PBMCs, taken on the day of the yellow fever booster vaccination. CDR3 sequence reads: CASRTDPTSGRLRETQYF. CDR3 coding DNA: TGTGCCAGCAGAACGGACCCGACTAGCGGGAGGCTGAGGGAGACCCAGTACTTC.